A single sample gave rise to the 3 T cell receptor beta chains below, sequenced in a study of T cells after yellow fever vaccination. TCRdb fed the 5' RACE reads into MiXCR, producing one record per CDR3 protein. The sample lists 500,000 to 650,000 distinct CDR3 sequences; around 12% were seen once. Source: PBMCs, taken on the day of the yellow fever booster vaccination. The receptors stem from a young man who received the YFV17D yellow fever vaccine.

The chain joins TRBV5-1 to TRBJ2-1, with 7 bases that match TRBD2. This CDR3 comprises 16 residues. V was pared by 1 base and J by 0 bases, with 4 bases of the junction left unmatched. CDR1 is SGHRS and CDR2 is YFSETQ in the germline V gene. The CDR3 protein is CASSLTSVSSYNEQFF. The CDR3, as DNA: TGCGCCAGCAGCTTGACTAGCGTTAGCTCCTACAATGAGCAGTTCTTC.

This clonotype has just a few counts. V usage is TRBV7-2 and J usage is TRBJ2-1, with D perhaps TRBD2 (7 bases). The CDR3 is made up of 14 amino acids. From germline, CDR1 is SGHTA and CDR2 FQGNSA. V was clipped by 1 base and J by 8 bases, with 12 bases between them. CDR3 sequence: CASSLVGGPDEQFF. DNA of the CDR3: TGTGCCAGCAGCTTAGTGGGGGGGCCGGATGAGCAGTTCTTC.

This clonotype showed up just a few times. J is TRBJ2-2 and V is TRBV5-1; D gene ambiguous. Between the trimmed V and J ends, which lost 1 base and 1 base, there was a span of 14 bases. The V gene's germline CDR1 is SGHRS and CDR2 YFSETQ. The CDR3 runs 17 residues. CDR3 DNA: TGCGCCAGCAGCTTGTTTCCGCAGCTTAGGAACACCGGGGAGCTGTTTTTT. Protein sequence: CASSLFPQLRNTGELFF.